The next 6 T cell receptor beta chains were all read from a single sample in a study of breast tumors, draining lymph nodes, adjacent tissues. TCRdb fed the multiplex PCR reads into MiXCR, producing one record per CDR3 protein. The table shows about 53,000 distinct CDR3 sequences, with under 50% occurring only once. The sample consisted of breast tumor tissue. Receptor source: a female donor with breast cancer. Some clones in this sample may be carry-over from other donors' samples.

This clonotype occurred once. This chain joins TRBV2 and TRBJ1-4; TRBD1 aligns across 9 bases. The CDR3 loop spans 14 amino acids. With 6 bases clipped from V and 5 bases from J, the junction kept 4 bases outside the gene matches. Germline values: CDR1 SNHLY, CDR2 FYNNEI. CDR3 nucleotide sequence: TGTGCCAGCAGGGGGACAGGGCCGAATGAAAAACTGTTTTTT. Translated: CASRGTGPNEKLFF.

Remarks on this clonotype: A much larger clone lies a single base off, so this may be a read error. The chain has TRBV5-5 and TRBJ2-7; D might be TRBD1 (5 bases). Trimming stripped 4 bases from V and 2 bases from J, with 19 bases between. Germline assignment: CDR1 SGHKS and CDR2 YYEKEE (reference sequence). The CDR3 has 16 amino acids. The DNA for the CDR3 is TGTGCCAGCAGCGGCGTCAGGGCCCAGGAAACCTACGAGCAGTACTTC. It encodes CASSGVRAQETYEQYF.

This clonotype was recorded many times. The chain uses TRBV30 and TRBJ1-2; a possible D gene is TRBD1 (6 bases). The CDR3 runs 15 residues. In germline, CDR1 is GTSNPN, CDR2 SVGIG (reference sequence). The V end was cut by 1 base, the J end by 2 bases, with 14 bases between. The CDR3 DNA reads as TGTGCCTGGAGTGGTCCGGGGGCCAGAAACTATGGCTACACCTTC. As protein: CAWSGPGARNYGYTF. The full variable domain, with the rest looked up from reference TRBV30 and TRBJ1-2, is SQTIHQWPATLVQPVGSPLSLECTVEGTSNPNLYWYRQAAGRGLQLLFYSVGIGQISSEVPQNLSASRPQDRQFILSSKKLLLSDSGFYLCAWSGPGARNYGYTFGSGTRLTVV.

This clonotype was seen many times. The rearrangement links TRBV28 to TRBJ1-6; D may be TRBD1 (5 bases). Germline values: CDR1 MDHEN, CDR2 SYDVKM. The CDR3 sequence is 15 residues long. The V end was cut by 10 bases, the J end by 8 bases, with 21 bases between. The CDR3 nucleotides read TGTGCCACTGGGCTGCTACAGGCTAACGATTCACCCCTCCACTTT. As protein: CATGLLQANDSPLHF.

In its sample, this clonotype was seen many times. The chain employs TRBV12-3 or TRBV12-4 and TRBJ2-1, with TRBD1 matching over 9 bases. Losses at the gene ends were 6 bases for V and 7 bases for J; bases not matched to a gene: 16. This CDR3 spans 17 amino acids. CDR3 nucleotides: TGTGCCAGCAGGCCTACCTCGGGACAGGGTCAAAGAAATGAGCAGTTCTTC. Protein: CASRPTSGQGQRNEQFF.

Note on this clonotype: This CDR3 is missing its conserved last phenylalanine or tryptophan, likely due to a read error. The rearrangement links TRBV7-3 to TRBJ1-1, with D possibly being TRBD1 (6 bases). Germline V gene lookup returns CDR1 SGHTA and CDR2 FQGTGA. The CDR3 consists of 13 residues. Trimming pared 2 bases from V and 8 bases from J, leaving 12 bases between. DNA for the CDR3: TGTGCCAGCAGCTTACGGTCCAGGGGCGAAGCTTTCTCT. Translation gives CASSLRSRGEAFS.